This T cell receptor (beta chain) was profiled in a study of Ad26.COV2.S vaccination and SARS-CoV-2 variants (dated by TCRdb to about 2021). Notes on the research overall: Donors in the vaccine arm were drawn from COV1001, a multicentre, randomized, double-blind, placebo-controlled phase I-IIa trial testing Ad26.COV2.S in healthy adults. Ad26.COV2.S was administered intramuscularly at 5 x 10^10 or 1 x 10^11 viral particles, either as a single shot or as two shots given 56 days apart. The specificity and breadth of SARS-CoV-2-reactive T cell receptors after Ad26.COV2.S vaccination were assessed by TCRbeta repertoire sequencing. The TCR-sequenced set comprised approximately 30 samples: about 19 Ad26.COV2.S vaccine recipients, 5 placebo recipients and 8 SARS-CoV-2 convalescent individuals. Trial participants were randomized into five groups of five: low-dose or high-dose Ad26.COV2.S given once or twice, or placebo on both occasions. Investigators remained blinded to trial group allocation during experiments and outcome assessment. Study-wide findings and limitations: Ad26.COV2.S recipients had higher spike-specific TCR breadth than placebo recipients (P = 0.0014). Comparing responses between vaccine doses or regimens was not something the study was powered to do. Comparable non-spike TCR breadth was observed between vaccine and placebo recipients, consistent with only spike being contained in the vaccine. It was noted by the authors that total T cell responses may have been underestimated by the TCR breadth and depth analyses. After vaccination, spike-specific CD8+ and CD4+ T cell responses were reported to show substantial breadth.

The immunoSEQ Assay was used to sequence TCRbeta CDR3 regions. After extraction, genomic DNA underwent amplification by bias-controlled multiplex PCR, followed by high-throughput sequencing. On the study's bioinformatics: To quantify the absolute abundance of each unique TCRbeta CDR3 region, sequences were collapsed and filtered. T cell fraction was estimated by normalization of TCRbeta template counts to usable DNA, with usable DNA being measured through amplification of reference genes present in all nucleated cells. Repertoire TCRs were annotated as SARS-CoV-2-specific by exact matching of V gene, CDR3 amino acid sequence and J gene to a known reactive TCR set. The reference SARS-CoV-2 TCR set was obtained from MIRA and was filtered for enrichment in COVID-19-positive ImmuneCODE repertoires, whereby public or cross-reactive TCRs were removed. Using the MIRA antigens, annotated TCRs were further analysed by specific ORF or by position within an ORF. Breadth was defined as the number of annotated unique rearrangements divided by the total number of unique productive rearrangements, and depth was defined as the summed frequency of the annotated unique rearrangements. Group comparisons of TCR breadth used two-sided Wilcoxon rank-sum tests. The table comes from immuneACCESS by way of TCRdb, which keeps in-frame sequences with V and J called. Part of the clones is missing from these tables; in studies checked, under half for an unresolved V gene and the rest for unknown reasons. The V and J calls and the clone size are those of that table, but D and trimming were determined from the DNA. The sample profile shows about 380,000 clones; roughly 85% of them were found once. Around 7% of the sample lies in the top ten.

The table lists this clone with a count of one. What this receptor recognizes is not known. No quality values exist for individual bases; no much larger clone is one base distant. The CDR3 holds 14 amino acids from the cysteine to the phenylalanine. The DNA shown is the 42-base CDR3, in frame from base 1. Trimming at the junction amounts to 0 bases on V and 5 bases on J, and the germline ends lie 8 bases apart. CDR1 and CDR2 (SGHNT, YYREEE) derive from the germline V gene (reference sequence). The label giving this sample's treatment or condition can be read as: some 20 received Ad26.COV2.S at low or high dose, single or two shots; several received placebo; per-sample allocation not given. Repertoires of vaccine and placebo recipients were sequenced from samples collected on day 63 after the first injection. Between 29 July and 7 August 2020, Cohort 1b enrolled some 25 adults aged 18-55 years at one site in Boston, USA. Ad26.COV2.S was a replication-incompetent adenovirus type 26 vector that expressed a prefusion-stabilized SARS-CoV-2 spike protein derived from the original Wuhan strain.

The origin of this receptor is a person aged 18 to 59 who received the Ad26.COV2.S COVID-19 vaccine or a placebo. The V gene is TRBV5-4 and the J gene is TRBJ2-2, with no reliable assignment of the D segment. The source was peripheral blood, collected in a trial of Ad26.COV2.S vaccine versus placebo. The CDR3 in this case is CASSLGDQTGELFF. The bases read TGTGCCAGCAGCTTGGGGGATCAGACCGGGGAGCTGTTTTTT.